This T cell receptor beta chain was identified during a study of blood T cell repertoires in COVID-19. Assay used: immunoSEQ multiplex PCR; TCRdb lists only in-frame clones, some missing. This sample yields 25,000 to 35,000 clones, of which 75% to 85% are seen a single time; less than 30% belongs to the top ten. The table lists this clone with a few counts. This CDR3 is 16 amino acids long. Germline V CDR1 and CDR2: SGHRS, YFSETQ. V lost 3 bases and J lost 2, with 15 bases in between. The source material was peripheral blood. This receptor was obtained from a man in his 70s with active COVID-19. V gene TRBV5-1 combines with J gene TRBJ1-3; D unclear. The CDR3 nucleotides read TGCGCCAGCAGCTCAAATACACTTGAGGCTGGAAACACCATATATTTT. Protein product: CASSSNTLEAGNTIYF.